The 11 T cell receptor beta chains listed next were all sequenced from one sample in a study of graft-versus-host responses after intestinal transplantation. Sequenced by immunoSEQ multiplex PCR; TCRdb stores in-frame clones only, minus some. The sample has roughly 40,000 clones; roughly 91% are singletons. The specimen comprised PBMCs, sampled 524 days after transplant. These receptors came from a human patient who received an intestinal transplant, so some T cells may come from the graft donor.

This clone appeared a single time. The genes are TRBV11-2 and TRBJ2-5; D gene ambiguous. Germline V gives CDR1 SGHAT, CDR2 FQNNGV. This CDR3 comprises 14 residues. Trimming shortened V by 1 base and J by 2 bases, and 8 bases separated the two germline ends. The CDR3 here is CASSLVGYQETQYF. The CDR3 DNA reads TGTGCCAGCAGCTTAGTGGGGTATCAAGAGACCCAGTACTTC.

J is TRBJ2-5 and V is TRBV19, with 8 positions matching TRBD1. V lost 7 bases and J lost 4; bases outside the gene matches: 11. Looked up from germline, CDR1 is LNHDA and CDR2 is SQIVND (reference sequence). CDR3 length: 15 amino acids. The CDR3 here is CASTQTSGGGETQYF. Here the CDR3 DNA reads TGTGCCAGTACCCAAACTTCAGGGGGCGGAGAGACCCAGTACTTC.

This CDR3 is CASSQGPTGRSGNTIYF. CDR3 coding DNA: TGCGCCAGCAGCCAAGGACCGACAGGCCGCTCTGGAAACACCATATATTTT. The rearrangement links TRBV4-1 to TRBJ1-3; a possible D gene is TRBD1 (6 bases). Germline values: CDR1 MGHRA, CDR2 YSYEKL. V gave up 1 base and J gave up 0 bases, with 13 bases separating them. The CDR3 runs to 17 residues.

This chain connects TRBV5-6 to TRBJ1-5, with 7 bases identical to TRBD1. Germline V CDR1 and CDR2: SGHDT, YYEEEE. This CDR3 spans 14 amino acids. V shed 3 bases, J shed 6 bases, and the junction held 6 bases outside the gene matches. Written as DNA, the CDR3 is TGTGCCAGCAGCTCTACCGGGACAGCTCAGCCCCAGCATTTT. Amino acids: CASSSTGTAQPQHF.

The chain employs TRBV5-6 and TRBJ1-2; 7 positions match TRBD1. Trimming took 6 bases from V and 4 from J; bases not matched to a gene: 9. The CDR3 runs to 14 residues. Germline V CDR1 and CDR2: SGHDT, YYEEEE. The DNA for the CDR3 is TGTGCCAGCAATTCAGGACAGGCAATCTATGGCTACACCTTC. Protein product: CASNSGQAIYGYTF.

The genes are TRBV7-8 and TRBJ1-1; D not certain. The CDR3 spans 13 residues. Trimming shortened V by 3 bases and J by 7 bases, and 12 bases separated the two germline ends. The V gene's germline CDR1 is SGHVS and CDR2 FQNEAQ. The chain's CDR3 is CASSFGILGEAFF. The CDR3 nucleotides read TGTGCCAGCAGCTTCGGGATCCTAGGTGAAGCTTTCTTT.

This chain links TRBV13 with TRBJ2-6; the match to TRBD2 covers 8 bases. Germline V lookup: CDR1 PRHDT, CDR2 FYEKMQ (reference sequence). V lost 6 bases to trimming and J lost 3 bases; unmatched junction nucleotides: 10. CDR3 size: 17 residues. CDR3 amino acids: CASSDQSRGVGANVLTF. In DNA, the CDR3 is TGTGCCAGCAGTGACCAATCGCGGGGGGTTGGGGCCAACGTCCTGACTTTC.

The V gene is TRBV9, the J gene TRBJ2-3; D is ambiguous. V was cut by 1 base and J by 1 base, with 7 bases left in between. Germline CDR1 reads SGDLS; CDR2 reads YYNGEE. The CDR3 has 14 residues. The CDR3 is CASSVNPGTDTQYF. CDR3 DNA sequence: TGTGCCAGCAGCGTAAATCCGGGCACAGATACGCAGTATTTT.

The gene calls are TRBV30 and TRBJ1-2; D is perhaps TRBD1 (6 bases). The V gene's germline CDR1 is GTSNPN and CDR2 SVGIG (reference sequence). The CDR3 covers 13 residues. Between the trimmed V and J ends, which lost 2 bases and 2 bases, there was a span of 9 bases. Written as DNA, the CDR3 is TGTGCCTGGAGTCGGGACACCAACTATGGCTACACCTTC. This translates into CAWSRDTNYGYTF.

The genes are TRBV11-3 and TRBJ2-5; unclear D gene. Trimming stripped 6 bases from V and 5 bases from J, with 13 bases between. Per the germline V gene, CDR1 is SGHNT and CDR2 is YENEEA. The CDR3 spans 13 residues. The CDR3 protein is CASSLTVGETQYF. CDR3 in DNA: TGTGCCAGCAGTCTGACTGTGGGGGAGACCCAGTACTTC.

The chain couples TRBV12-5 to TRBJ1-1; D may be TRBD1 (5 bases). The V gene's germline CDR1 is LGHNT and CDR2 FRNRAP. The V gene lost 1 base and the J gene lost 0 bases, with 21 bases spanning the gap. The CDR3 covers 19 residues. The CDR3 DNA reads TGTGCTAGTGGTTTGGCCTCAAAAGCCGGGACCGCCATGAACACTGAAGCTTTCTTT. Protein: CASGLASKAGTAMNTEAFF. The entire variable domain, with the rest obtained from reference TRBV12-5 and TRBJ1-1, is as follows: DARVTQTPRHKVTEMGQEVTMRCQPILGHNTVFWYRQTMMQGLELLAYFRNRAPLDDSGMPKDRFSAEMPDATLATLKIQPSEPRDSAVYFCASGLASKAGTAMNTEAFFGQGTRLTVV.